Shown below are 18 T cell receptor beta chains from a single sample sequenced in a study of CD8 T cells in ankylosing spondylitis. From the 5' RACE reads, TCRdb called clonotypes with MiXCR, one entry per CDR3 protein. The table shows some 290,000 distinct CDR3 sequences, with 15% to 20% occurring only once. The sequenced material came from blood, either unsorted or a sorted T cell fraction (not recorded which). These receptors were taken from a male donor with ankylosing spondylitis or in good health (not recorded which).

This clonotype was seen only a few times. The chain couples TRBV5-1 to TRBJ2-5; no clear D gene. This CDR3 is built from 15 residues. From germline, CDR1 is SGHRS and CDR2 YFSETQ. Trimming left V 1 base short and J 1 base short, with 11 bases between. The CDR3 reads CASSLSEGPQETQYF. CDR3 DNA: TGCGCCAGCAGCTTGTCTGAAGGGCCCCAAGAGACCCAGTACTTC. Full variable domain (remainder filled in from reference TRBV5-1 and TRBJ2-5): KAGVTQTPRYLIKTRGQQVTLSCSPISGHRSVSWYQQTPGQGLQFLFEYFSETQRNKGNFPGRFSGRQFSNSRSEMNVSTLELGDSALYLCASSLSEGPQETQYFGPGTRLLVL.

This clonotype was observed a few times. The J gene is TRBJ1-1, the V gene TRBV6-4; unclear D gene. Trimming shortened V by 3 bases and J by 1 base, and 6 bases separated the two germline ends. CDR1 MRHNA and CDR2 SNTAGT come from the germline V gene. The CDR3 length is 13 residues. CDR3 DNA: TGTGCCAGCAGTGAGGCGCGGAACACTGAAGCTTTCTTT. Its protein is CASSEARNTEAFF.

This clonotype was picked up a small number of times. The chain combines TRBV2 with TRBJ2-3, with a possible D match to TRBD1 (5 bases). Germline V gene data show CDR1 as SNHLY and CDR2 as FYNNEI. V dropped 4 bases and J dropped 0 bases, with 11 bases sitting between them. This CDR3 has 15 amino acids. This CDR3 reads CASSVPQGSTDTQYF. The CDR3 DNA is TGTGCCAGCAGTGTGCCCCAGGGCAGCACAGATACGCAGTATTTT.

This clonotype was recorded many times. The CDR3 nucleotides are TGTGCCATCTGGGGACAGGGGCCTCTTAACTATGGCTACACCTTC. Its protein is CAIWGQGPLNYGYTF. V usage is TRBV10-3 and J usage is TRBJ1-2; 10 bases fit TRBD1. Germline V gene data show CDR1 as ENHRY and CDR2 as SYGVKD. V dropped 8 bases and J dropped 1; count of bases not matched to a gene: 7. This CDR3 is built from 15 residues.

The V gene is TRBV3-1, the J gene TRBJ2-2; 7 nucleotides line up with TRBD1. Germline values: CDR1 LGHDT, CDR2 YNNKEL (reference sequence). The CDR3 sequence is 12 residues long. Unmatched junction bases numbered 5, after V lost 10 bases and J lost 6 bases. The CDR3 loop is CAIQQGAGELFF. The CDR3 DNA reads as TGTGCCATACAGCAGGGGGCCGGGGAGCTGTTTTTT.

At least ten counts were recorded for this clonotype. The chain couples TRBV5-1 to TRBJ1-5; D gene uncertain. The CDR3 runs 15 residues. Germline-derived CDR1 and CDR2 are SGHRS and YFSETQ. V shed 2 bases and J shed 0 bases, with 9 bases lying between them. The CDR3 loop is CASSLSGISNQPQHF. The CDR3 region has the DNA TGCGCCAGCAGCTTATCGGGAATTAGCAATCAGCCCCAGCATTTT.

This clonotype is medium-sized within its sample. CDR3 in amino acids: CASSLAGTEKETQYF. CDR3 DNA sequence: TGCGCCAGCAGCTTGGCCGGGACAGAGAAAGAAACGCAGTATTTT. V is TRBV5-1 and J is TRBJ2-3, with TRBD1 matching over 7 bases. Trimming cost V 0 bases and J 9 bases; bases outside gene matches: 10. From germline, CDR1 is SGHRS and CDR2 YFSETQ. There are 15 residues in the CDR3.

The chain couples TRBV20-1 to TRBJ2-2; TRBD1 matches at 7 bases. This CDR3 region has 14 residues. Germline values: CDR1 DFQATT, CDR2 SNEGSKA (reference sequence). V lost 3 bases, J lost 2 bases, and 3 bases stayed unmatched. Here the CDR3 reads CSASGTDNTGELFF. As DNA, the CDR3 is TGCAGTGCTAGTGGGACAGATAACACCGGGGAGCTGTTTTTT.

This clonotype has only a few counts. This chain links TRBV25-1 with TRBJ1-5; a weak D match, TRBD1 (5 bases). The CDR3 length is 13 residues. Trimming removed 3 bases from V and 9 bases from J, with 12 bases in between. The V gene's germline CDR1 is MGHDK and CDR2 SYGVNS. The CDR3 DNA sequence: TGTGCCAGCAGTGAGGGGCCCGCTTCGCCCCAGCATTTT. It is translated as CASSEGPASPQHF.

The V and J genes are TRBV6-5 and TRBJ2-1; D is perhaps TRBD2 (5 bases). Looked up from germline, CDR1 is MNHEY and CDR2 is SVGAGI. CDR3 length: 14 amino acids. Trimming cost V 2 bases and J 8 bases, with 13 bases left between them. CDR3 DNA: TGTGCCAGCAGTTACCTCGGACTTGCGGATGAGCAGTTCTTC. The encoded protein is CASSYLGLADEQFF.

In its sample, this clonotype was seen a few times. J is TRBJ1-6 and V is TRBV15, with D possibly TRBD1 on 6 matching bases. The V gene lost 8 bases and the J gene lost 3 bases, with 20 bases spanning the gap. Germline V CDR1 and CDR2: LNHNV, YYDKDF (reference sequence). This CDR3 region has 17 residues. CDR3 region: CATRSTLVGGYNSPLHF. The CDR3 DNA reads TGTGCCACCCGATCCACTTTAGTAGGGGGCTATAATTCACCCCTCCACTTT.

V usage is TRBV5-1 and J usage is TRBJ1-1; D unclear. From germline, CDR1 is SGHRS and CDR2 YFSETQ. V dropped 5 bases and J dropped 0 bases, with 11 bases sitting between them. The CDR3 totals 14 residues. In DNA form, the CDR3 reads TGCGCCAGCAGTGGGGATCCGATGAACACTGAAGCTTTCTTT. Residues: CASSGDPMNTEAFF.

This sequence joins TRBV7-6 and TRBJ1-4, with D hard to call. The CDR3 covers 14 residues. Germline loops: CDR1 SGHVS, CDR2 FNYEAQ. The ends were cut back, 5 bases at V and 2 bases at J, with 9 bases in the middle. The CDR3 here is CASSLLSTNEKLFF. CDR3 DNA: TGTGCCAGCAGCCTACTGTCTACTAATGAAAAACTGTTTTTT. Using reference TRBV7-6 and TRBJ1-4 for the parts outside the CDR3, the full variable domain is GAGVSQSPRYKVTKRGQDVALRCDPISGHVSLYWYRQALGQGPEFLTYFNYEAQQDKSGLPNDRFSAERPEGSISTLTIQRTEQRDSAMYRCASSLLSTNEKLFFGSGTQLSVL.

V gene TRBV28 combines with J gene TRBJ2-2; TRBD2 aligns across 8 bases. Per the germline V gene, CDR1 is MDHEN and CDR2 is SYDVKM. This CDR3 spans 16 amino acids. Losses at the gene ends were 5 bases for V and 3 bases for J; bases not matched to a gene: 8. CDR3 protein: CASSRSGGHDTGELFF. The CDR3 DNA reads as TGTGCCAGCAGTCGATCGGGGGGGCACGACACCGGGGAGCTGTTTTTT. The variable domain in full, completed from reference TRBV28 and TRBJ2-2, reads DVKVTQSSRYLVKRTGEKVFLECVQDMDHENMFWYRQDPGLGLRLIYFSYDVKMKEKGDIPEGYSVSREKKERFSLILESASTNQTSMYLCASSRSGGHDTGELFFGEGSRLTVL.

The V gene is TRBV18, the J gene TRBJ2-1, with 8 positions matching TRBD1. The trim removed 3 bases at V and 7 bases at J, leaving 8 bases unmatched. This CDR3 comprises 15 residues. CDR1 KGHSH and CDR2 LQKENI come from the germline V gene. CDR3 region: CASSPPGQGINEQFF. The CDR3 DNA is TGTGCCAGCTCACCTCCCGGACAGGGTATTAATGAGCAGTTCTTC.

The CDR3, as DNA: TGTGCCAGCAGCTTAACCCCCCGTAAGTCACGAACTGAAGCTTTCTTT. This encodes CASSLTPRKSRTEAFF. This chain links TRBV7-2 with TRBJ1-1; D is ambiguous. Germline CDR1 and CDR2: SGHTA and FQGNSA. Trimming left V 2 bases short and J 5 bases short, with 18 bases between. The CDR3 is 16 amino acids.

This clonotype was seen a few times. The chain has TRBV12-3 or TRBV12-4 and TRBJ2-2; D might be TRBD1 (6 bases). With 3 bases removed from V and 6 bases from J, the gap between germline ends came to 8 bases. CDR3 length equals 13 residues. The CDR3 here is CASSFYRAGELFF. The CDR3 region has the DNA TGTGCCAGCAGTTTTTACAGGGCCGGGGAGCTGTTTTTT.

The rearrangement uses TRBV3-1 and TRBJ1-1, with D maybe TRBD1 (6 bases). CDR3 length: 13 residues. The germline V gene has CDR1 LGHDT and CDR2 YNNKEL (reference sequence). Trimming shortened V by 8 bases and J by 6 bases, and 16 bases separated the two germline ends. The CDR3 DNA reads as TGTGCCAGCCGGGGGGCGGGAGTTTCTGAAGCTTTCTTT. Its protein product is CASRGAGVSEAFF. Variable domain in full (rest from reference TRBV3-1 and TRBJ1-1): DTAVSQTPKYLVTQMGNDKSIKCEQNLGHDTMYWYKQDSKKFLKIMFSYNNKELIINETVPNRFSPKSPDKAHLNLHINSLELGDSAVYFCASRGAGVSEAFFGQGTRLTVV.